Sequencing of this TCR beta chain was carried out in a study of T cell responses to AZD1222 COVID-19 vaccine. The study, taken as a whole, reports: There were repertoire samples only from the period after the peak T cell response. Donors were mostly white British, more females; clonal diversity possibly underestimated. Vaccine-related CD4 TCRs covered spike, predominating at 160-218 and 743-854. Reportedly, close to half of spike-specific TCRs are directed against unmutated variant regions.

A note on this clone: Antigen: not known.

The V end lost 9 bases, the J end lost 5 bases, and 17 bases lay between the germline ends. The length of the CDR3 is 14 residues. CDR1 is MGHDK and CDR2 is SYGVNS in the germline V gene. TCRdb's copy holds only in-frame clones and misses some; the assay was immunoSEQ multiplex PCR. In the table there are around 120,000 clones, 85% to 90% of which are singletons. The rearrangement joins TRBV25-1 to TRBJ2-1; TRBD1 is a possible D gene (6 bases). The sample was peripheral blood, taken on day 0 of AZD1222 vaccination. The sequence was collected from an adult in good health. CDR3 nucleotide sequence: TGTGCCAGTGAATGGGACAAAGAACACAATGAGCAGTTCTTC. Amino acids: CASEWDKEHNEQFF. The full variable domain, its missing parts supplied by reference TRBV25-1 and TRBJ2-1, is EADIYQTPRYLVIGTGKKITLECSQTMGHDKMYWYQQDPGMELHLIHYSYGVNSTEKGDLSSESTVSRIRTEHFPLTLESARPSHTSQYLCASEWDKEHNEQFFGPGTRLTVL.